The 7 T cell receptor beta chains below were found in one sample sequenced in a study of regulatory T cells in long-lasting Graves disease. Relying on iRepertoire HTBI primers and Arm-PCR of CDR3 regions, the team built TCR beta libraries. A single record per CDR3 protein comes from TCRdb applying MiXCR to the multiplex PCR reads. The table has around 240,000 distinct CDR3 sequences, 18% seen once. Time point defined: newly diagnosed GD, antithyroid drugs for less than 3 months. Following extraction of RNA from PBMCs, that RNA was used to make the TCR library. This sample also belongs to another study, concerning T cells in Graves' hyperthyroidism and ophthalmopathy.

The starting material was peripheral blood mononuclear cells (PBMCs), obtained at new diagnosis, from a patient treated with antithyroid drugs. Every receptor here comes from a woman in her thirties with Graves disease.

This clonotype was observed at least ten times. CDR3 sequence: CASSLERGGRSEQFF. The CDR3 DNA is TGTGCCAGCAGCTTGGAGCGGGGGGGCCGGAGTGAGCAGTTCTTC. This sequence joins TRBV7-9 and TRBJ2-1; 10 bases are a match to TRBD2. Germline V lookup: CDR1 SEHNR, CDR2 FQNEAQ (reference sequence). This CDR3 has 15 residues. V dropped 3 bases and J dropped 9; count of bases not matched to a gene: 8. The full variable domain, its missing parts supplied by reference TRBV7-9 and TRBJ2-1, is DTGVSQNPRHKITKRGQNVTFRCDPISEHNRLYWYRQTLGQGPEFLTYFQNEAQLEKSRLLSDRFSAERPKGSFSTLEIQRTEQGDSAMYLCASSLERGGRSEQFFGPGTRLTVL.

This clonotype was seen more than once but under ten times. V usage is TRBV15 and J usage is TRBJ1-6; 8 bases are a match to TRBD1. CDR1 is LNHNV, CDR2 YYDKDF, per germline (reference sequence). The J segment lost 0 bases and the V segment lost 8 bases, leaving 9 bases of the junction unmatched. The CDR3 sequence is 17 residues long. CDR3 residues: CATRTGRVRSYNSPLHF. DNA of the CDR3: TGTGCCACCCGGACAGGGCGCGTTCGCTCCTATAATTCACCCCTCCACTTT.

This clonotype was counted at least ten times. The chain employs TRBV6-1 and TRBJ1-6; a possible D gene is TRBD1 (6 bases). CDR1 and CDR2 (germline): MNHNS, SASEGT. The CDR3 has 16 amino acids. V shed 6 bases and J shed 5 bases, with 17 bases lying between them. The DNA for the CDR3 is TGTGCCAGCAGCGAAAGAGGACAGCCCGATAATTCACCCCTCCACTTT. Its translation is CASSERGQPDNSPLHF.

The sample holds a few counts of this clonotype. The chain has TRBV11-1 and TRBJ2-7; D might be TRBD1 (6 bases). V was cut by 1 base and J by 12 bases, with 10 bases left in between. The CDR3 has 11 amino acids. Germline V gene sequence: CDR1 SGHAT, CDR2 FQDESV (reference sequence). CDR3: CASSLGQATYF. CDR3 nucleotide sequence: TGTGCCAGCAGCTTAGGACAGGCGACGTACTTC. Using reference TRBV11-1 and TRBJ2-7 for the parts outside the CDR3, the full variable domain is EAEVAQSPRYKITEKSQAVAFWCDPISGHATLYWYRQILGQGPELLVQFQDESVVDDSQLPKDRFSAERLKGVDSTLKIQPAELGDSAMYLCASSLGQATYFGPGTRLTVT.

In its sample, this clonotype was seen a few times. The V gene is TRBV6-1, the J gene TRBJ1-2; 10 positions match TRBD1. The germline V gene encodes CDR1 MNHNS and CDR2 SASEGT. V gave up 6 bases and J gave up 7 bases; unmatched junction bases: 8. The CDR3 covers 14 residues. The CDR3 DNA is TGTGCCAGCAGAGCCGGGACAGGGGAGAGTGGCTACACCTTC. Translating gives CASRAGTGESGYTF.

The rearrangement uses TRBV7-3 and TRBJ2-3; a possible D gene is TRBD1 (6 bases). Germline V gene data show CDR1 as SGHTA and CDR2 as FQGTGA. Trimming cost V 0 bases and J 0 bases, with 13 bases left between them. The CDR3 is made up of 17 amino acids. Here the CDR3 reads CASSLTGAARSTDTQYF. CDR3 bases: TGTGCCAGCAGCTTAACGGGGGCTGCACGAAGCACAGATACGCAGTATTTT.

This clonotype was seen repeatedly, ten times or more. V gene TRBV2 combines with J gene TRBJ2-1, with D unresolved. Germline V gene lookup returns CDR1 SNHLY and CDR2 FYNNEI. The CDR3 covers 12 residues. Trimming took off 6 bases at V and 5 bases at J, with 8 bases between the two ends. CDR3: CASRHMDNEQFF. The CDR3 nucleotides read TGTGCCAGCAGACACATGGACAATGAGCAGTTCTTC.